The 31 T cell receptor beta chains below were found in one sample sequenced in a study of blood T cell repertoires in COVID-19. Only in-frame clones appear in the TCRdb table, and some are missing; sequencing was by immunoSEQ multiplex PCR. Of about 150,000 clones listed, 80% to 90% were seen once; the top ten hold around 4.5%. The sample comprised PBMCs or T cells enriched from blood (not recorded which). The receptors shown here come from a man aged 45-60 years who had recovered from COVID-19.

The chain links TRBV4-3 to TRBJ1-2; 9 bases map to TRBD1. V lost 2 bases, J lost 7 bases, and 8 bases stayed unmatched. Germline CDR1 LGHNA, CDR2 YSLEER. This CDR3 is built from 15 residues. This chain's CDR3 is CASSQPGTGRSGYTF. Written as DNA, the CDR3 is TGCGCCAGCAGCCAACCCGGGACAGGGCGGTCTGGCTACACCTTC.

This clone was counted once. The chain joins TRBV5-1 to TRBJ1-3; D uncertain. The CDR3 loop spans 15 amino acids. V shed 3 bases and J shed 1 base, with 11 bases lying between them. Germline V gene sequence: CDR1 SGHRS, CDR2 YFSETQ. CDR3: CASSSETRSGNTIYF. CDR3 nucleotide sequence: TGCGCCAGCAGCTCCGAGACAAGGTCTGGAAACACCATATATTTT.

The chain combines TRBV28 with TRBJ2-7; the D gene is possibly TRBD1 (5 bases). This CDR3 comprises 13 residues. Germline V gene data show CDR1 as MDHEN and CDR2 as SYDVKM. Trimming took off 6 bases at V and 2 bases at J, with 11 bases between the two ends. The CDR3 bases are TGTGCCAGCAGCCCACAGGTGCCCTACGAGCAGTACTTC. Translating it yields CASSPQVPYEQYF.

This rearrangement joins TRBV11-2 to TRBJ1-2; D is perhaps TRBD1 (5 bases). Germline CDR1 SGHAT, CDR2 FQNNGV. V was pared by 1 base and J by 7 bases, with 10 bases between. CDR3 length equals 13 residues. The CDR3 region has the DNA TGTGCCAGCAGCTTAGGTCAGGGCACTGGCTACACCTTC. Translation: CASSLGQGTGYTF.

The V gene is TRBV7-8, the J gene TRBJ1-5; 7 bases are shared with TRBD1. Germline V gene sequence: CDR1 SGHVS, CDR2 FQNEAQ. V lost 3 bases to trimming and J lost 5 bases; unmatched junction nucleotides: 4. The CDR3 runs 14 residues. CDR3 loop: CASSFRGGDQPQHF. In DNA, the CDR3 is TGTGCCAGCAGCTTCCGAGGGGGCGATCAGCCCCAGCATTTT.

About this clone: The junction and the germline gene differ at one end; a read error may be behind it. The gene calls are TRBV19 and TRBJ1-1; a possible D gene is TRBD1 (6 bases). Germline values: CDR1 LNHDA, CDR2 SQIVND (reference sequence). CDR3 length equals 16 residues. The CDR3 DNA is TGTGCCAGTAGTATATGGGGAATCACAGGGAACGCTGAAGCTTTCTTT. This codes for CASSIWGITGNAEAFF.

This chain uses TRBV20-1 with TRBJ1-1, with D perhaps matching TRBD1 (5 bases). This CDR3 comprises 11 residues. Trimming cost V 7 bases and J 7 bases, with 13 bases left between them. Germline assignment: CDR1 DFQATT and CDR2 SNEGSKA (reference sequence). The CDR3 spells CSERDLDEAFF. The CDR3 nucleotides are TGCAGTGAAAGGGACTTGGATGAAGCTTTCTTT.

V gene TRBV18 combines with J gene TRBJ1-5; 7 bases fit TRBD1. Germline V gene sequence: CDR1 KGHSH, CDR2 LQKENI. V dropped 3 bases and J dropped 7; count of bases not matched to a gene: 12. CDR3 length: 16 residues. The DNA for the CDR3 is TGTGCCAGCTCACCTTCTACTAAGGGGGCCGGCCAGCCCCAGCATTTT. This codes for CASSPSTKGAGQPQHF.

The CDR3 is CASSGGAAETQYF. CDR3 coding DNA: TGTGCCAGCAGCGGGGGGGCCGCTGAGACCCAGTACTTC. The V and J genes are TRBV7-3 and TRBJ2-5, with D possibly matching TRBD2 (7 bases). Deletions cut 5 bases from V and 5 bases from J, with 12 bases between. Germline V gene lookup returns CDR1 SGHTA and CDR2 FQGTGA. The CDR3 spans 13 residues. Supplemented by reference TRBV7-3 and TRBJ2-5, the full variable domain reads GAGVSQTPSNKVTEKGKYVELRCDPISGHTALYWYRQSLGQGPEFLIYFQGTGAADDSGLPNDRFFAVRPEGSVSTLKIQRTERGDSAVYLCASSGGAAETQYFGPGTRLLVL.

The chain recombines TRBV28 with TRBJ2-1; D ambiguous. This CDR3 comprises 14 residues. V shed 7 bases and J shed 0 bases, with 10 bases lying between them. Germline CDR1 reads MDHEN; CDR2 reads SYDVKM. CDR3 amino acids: CASTTTLSYNEQFF. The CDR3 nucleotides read TGTGCCAGCACCACGACTCTCTCCTACAATGAGCAGTTCTTC.

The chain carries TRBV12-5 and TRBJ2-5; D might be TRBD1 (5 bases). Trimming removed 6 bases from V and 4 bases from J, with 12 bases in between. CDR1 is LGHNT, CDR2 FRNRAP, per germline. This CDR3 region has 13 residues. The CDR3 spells CASGGQGLETQYF. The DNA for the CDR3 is TGTGCTAGTGGGGGGCAAGGGCTAGAGACCCAGTACTTC.

The CDR3 loop reads CASSTYSRNQPQHF. In nucleotides, the CDR3 is TGTGCCAGCAGTACTTATTCGAGGAATCAGCCCCAGCATTTT. The gene calls are TRBV7-2 and TRBJ1-5; unclear D gene. Germline CDR1 is SGHTA and CDR2 is FQGNSA. Trimming stripped 6 bases from V and 4 bases from J, with 13 bases between. The CDR3 covers 14 residues.

CDR3: CASIMSVQQSYEQYV. DNA for the CDR3: TGTGCCAGCATTATGTCGGTACAGCAATCCTACGAGCAGTACGTC. This chain connects TRBV28 to TRBJ2-7; D not certain. Germline V gene data show CDR1 as MDHEN and CDR2 as SYDVKM. Trimming stripped 7 bases from V and 1 base from J, with 17 bases between. CDR3 length: 15 amino acids.

CDR3 residues: CASSFIGTGNSPLHF. The CDR3 nucleotides read TGTGCCAGCAGTTTTATAGGGACAGGGAATTCACCCCTCCACTTT. The chain has TRBV28 and TRBJ1-6, with 9 positions matching TRBD1. Germline loops: CDR1 MDHEN, CDR2 SYDVKM. The length of the CDR3 is 15 residues. V trimming: 3 bases; J trimming: 7 bases; junction bases outside the gene matches: 4.

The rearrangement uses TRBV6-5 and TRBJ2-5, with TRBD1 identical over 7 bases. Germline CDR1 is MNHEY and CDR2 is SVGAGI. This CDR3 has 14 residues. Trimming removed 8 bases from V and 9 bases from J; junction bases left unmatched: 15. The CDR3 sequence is CASAGTATAYPQYF. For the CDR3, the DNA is TGTGCCAGCGCCGGGACAGCCACCGCGTATCCCCAGTACTTC.

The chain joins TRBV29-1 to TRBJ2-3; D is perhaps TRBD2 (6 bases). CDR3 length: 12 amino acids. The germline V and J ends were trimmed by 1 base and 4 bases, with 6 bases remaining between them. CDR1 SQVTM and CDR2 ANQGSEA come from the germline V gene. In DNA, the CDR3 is TGCAGCGTTGAAGGGGGGGCAGATACGCAGTATTTT. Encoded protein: CSVEGGADTQYF.

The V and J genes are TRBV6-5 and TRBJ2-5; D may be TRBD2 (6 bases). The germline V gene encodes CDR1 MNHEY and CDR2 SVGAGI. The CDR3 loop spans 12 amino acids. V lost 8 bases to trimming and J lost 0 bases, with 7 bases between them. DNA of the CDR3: TGTGCCAGCGGCGGGAACCAAGAGACCCAGTACTTC. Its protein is CASGGNQETQYF.

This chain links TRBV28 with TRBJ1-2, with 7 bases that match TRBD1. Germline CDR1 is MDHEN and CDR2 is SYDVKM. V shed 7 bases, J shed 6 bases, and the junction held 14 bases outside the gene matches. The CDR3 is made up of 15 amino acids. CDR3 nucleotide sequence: TGTGCCAGCACATCCGACGGCAGGGGGTCGGATGGCTACACCTTC. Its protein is CASTSDGRGSDGYTF.

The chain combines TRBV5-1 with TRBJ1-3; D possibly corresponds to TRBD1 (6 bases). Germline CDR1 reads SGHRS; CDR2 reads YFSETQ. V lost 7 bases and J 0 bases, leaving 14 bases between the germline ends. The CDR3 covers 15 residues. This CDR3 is CASAPGQNSGNTIYF. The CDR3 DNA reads TGCGCCAGCGCCCCCGGACAGAACTCTGGAAACACCATATATTTT.

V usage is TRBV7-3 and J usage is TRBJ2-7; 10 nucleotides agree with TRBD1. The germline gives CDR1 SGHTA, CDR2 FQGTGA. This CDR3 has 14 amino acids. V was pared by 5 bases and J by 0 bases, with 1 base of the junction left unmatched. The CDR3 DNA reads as TGTGCCAGCAGCCGGGACAGGGGCTCCTACGAGCAGTACTTC. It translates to CASSRDRGSYEQYF. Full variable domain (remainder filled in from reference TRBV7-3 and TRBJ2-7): GAGVSQTPSNKVTEKGKYVELRCDPISGHTALYWYRQSLGQGPEFLIYFQGTGAADDSGLPNDRFFAVRPEGSVSTLKIQRTERGDSAVYLCASSRDRGSYEQYFGPGTRLTVT.

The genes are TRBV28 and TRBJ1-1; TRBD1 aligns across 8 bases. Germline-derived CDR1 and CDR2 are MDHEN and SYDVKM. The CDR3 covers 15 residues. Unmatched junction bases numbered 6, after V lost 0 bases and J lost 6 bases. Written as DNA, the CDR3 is TGTGCCAGCAGTTTATGGTTCCCACAGGGGGCTGAAGCTTTCTTT. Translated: CASSLWFPQGAEAFF. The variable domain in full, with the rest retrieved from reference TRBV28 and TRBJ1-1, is DVKVTQSSRYLVKRTGEKVFLECVQDMDHENMFWYRQDPGLGLRLIYFSYDVKMKEKGDIPEGYSVSREKKERFSLILESASTNQTSMYLCASSLWFPQGAEAFFGQGTRLTVV.

The CDR3 protein is CASGFSGQETQYF. The CDR3 bases are TGTGCTAGTGGTTTTTCAGGGCAAGAGACCCAGTACTTC. This chain connects TRBV12-5 to TRBJ2-5, with D maybe TRBD1 (5 bases). Trimming took off 3 bases at V and 2 bases at J, with 7 bases between the two ends. The CDR3 has 13 residues. CDR1 and CDR2 (germline): LGHNT, FRNRAP. The whole variable domain, filled in from reference TRBV12-5 and TRBJ2-5, reads DARVTQTPRHKVTEMGQEVTMRCQPILGHNTVFWYRQTMMQGLELLAYFRNRAPLDDSGMPKDRFSAEMPDATLATLKIQPSEPRDSAVYFCASGFSGQETQYFGPGTRLLVL.

The CDR3 loop is CASSRLAGVQETQYF. The CDR3 DNA reads as TGCGCCAGCAGCCGATTAGCGGGGGTCCAGGAGACGCAGTATTTT. This chain links TRBV4-1 with TRBJ2-3; 9 nucleotides line up with TRBD2. The CDR3 totals 15 residues. Per germline, CDR1 MGHRA and CDR2 YSYEKL. V lost 4 bases, J lost 9 bases, and 11 bases stayed unmatched.

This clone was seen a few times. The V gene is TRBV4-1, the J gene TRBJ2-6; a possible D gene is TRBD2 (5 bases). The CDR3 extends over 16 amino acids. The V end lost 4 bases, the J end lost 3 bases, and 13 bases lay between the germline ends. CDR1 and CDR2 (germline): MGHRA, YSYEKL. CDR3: CASSPRDGNGANVLTF. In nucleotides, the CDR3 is TGCGCCAGCAGCCCTCGGGATGGAAATGGGGCCAACGTCCTGACTTTC.

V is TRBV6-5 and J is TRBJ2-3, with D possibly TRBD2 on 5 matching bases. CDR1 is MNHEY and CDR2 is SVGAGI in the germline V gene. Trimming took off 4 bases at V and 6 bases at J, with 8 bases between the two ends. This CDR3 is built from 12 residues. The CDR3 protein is CASSSQRDTQYF. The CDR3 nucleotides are TGTGCCAGCAGTTCCCAGCGGGATACGCAGTATTTT.

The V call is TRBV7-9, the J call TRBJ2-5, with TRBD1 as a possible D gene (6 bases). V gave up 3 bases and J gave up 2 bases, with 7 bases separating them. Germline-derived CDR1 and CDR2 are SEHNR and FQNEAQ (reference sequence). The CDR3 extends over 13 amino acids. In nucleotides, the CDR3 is TGTGCCAGCAGCTTTGGACAGCAAGAGACCCAGTACTTC. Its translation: CASSFGQQETQYF.

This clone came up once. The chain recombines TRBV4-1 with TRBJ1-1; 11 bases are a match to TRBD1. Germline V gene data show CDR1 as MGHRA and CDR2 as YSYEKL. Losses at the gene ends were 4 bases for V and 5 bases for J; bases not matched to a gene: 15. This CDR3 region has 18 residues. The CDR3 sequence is CASSRTAGTGGFKTEAFF. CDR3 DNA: TGCGCCAGCAGCCGAACAGCCGGGACAGGGGGTTTTAAGACTGAAGCTTTCTTT.

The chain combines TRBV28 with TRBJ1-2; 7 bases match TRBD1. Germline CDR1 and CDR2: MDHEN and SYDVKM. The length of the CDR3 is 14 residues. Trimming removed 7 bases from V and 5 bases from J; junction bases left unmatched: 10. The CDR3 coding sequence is TGTGCCAGCACCATACCCGGGACAGCTTATGGCTACACCTTC. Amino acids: CASTIPGTAYGYTF.

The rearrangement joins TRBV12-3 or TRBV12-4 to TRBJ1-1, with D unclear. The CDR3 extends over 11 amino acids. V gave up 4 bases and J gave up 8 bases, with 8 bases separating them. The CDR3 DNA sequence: TGTGCCAGCAGTTCCCGCAGGGAAGCTTTCTTT. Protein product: CASSSRREAFF.

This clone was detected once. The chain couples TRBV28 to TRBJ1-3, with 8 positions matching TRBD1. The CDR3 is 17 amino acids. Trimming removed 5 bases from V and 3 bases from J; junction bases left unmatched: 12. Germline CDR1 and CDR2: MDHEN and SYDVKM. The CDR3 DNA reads TGTGCCAGCAGTGTGGACAGGGAGGTTTGGGTTGGAAACACCATATATTTT. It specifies CASSVDREVWVGNTIYF.

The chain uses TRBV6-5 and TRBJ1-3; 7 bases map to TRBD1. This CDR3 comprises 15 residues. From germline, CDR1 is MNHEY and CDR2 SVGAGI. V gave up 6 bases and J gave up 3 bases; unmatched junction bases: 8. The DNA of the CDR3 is TGTGCCAGCAGCCGCCGGTACAGGGGTGGAAACACCATATATTTT. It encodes CASSRRYRGGNTIYF.